This TCR beta chain was identified in a study of control samples from healthy donors and cancer patients (dated by TCRdb to 2020 to 2021). Receptor amplification or capture employed the immunoSEQ multiplex PCR assay. The source is immuneACCESS, and TCRdb retained only in-frame sequences with V and J called. Part of the clones is not carried over; for the studies checked, unresolved V genes explain less than half of this, and the remainder is unexplained. Within this sample are 80,000 or so clones, with about 93% of them counted one time only. The ten largest clones represent approximately 5.7% of the sample. A remark on this clone: Its antigen is still unknown. No much larger clone exists at a distance of one base, and base qualities are not known.

Including the terminal cysteine and phenylalanine, the CDR3 comprises 20 residues. The entry retains the CDR3 DNA only, 60 bases that are in frame from base 1. Sequences were obtained from blood. The TCR originated in a woman between 40 and 50 years old in good health. The chain was built from TRBV12-2 and TRBJ2-6; TRBD1 was called by the table and not checked on the DNA. TRBV12-2 is a pseudogene. The CDR3: CASRPNWGRKYLSGANVLTF. In nucleotide form, the sequence is TGTGCAAGTCGCCCTAATTGGGGGCGGAAGTACCTCTCTGGGGCCAACGTCCTGACTTTC.